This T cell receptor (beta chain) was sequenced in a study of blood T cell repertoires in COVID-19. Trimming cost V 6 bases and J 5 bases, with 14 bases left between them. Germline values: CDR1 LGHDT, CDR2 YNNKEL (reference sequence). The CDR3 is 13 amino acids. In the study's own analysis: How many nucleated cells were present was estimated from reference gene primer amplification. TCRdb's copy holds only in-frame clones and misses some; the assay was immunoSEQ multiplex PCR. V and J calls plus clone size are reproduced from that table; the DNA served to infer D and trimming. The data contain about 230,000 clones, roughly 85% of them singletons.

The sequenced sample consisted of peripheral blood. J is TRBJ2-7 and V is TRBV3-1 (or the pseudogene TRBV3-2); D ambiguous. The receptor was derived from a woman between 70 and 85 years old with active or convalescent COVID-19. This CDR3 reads CASSFPFAHEQYF. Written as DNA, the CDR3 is TGTGCCAGCAGTTTTCCCTTTGCGCACGAGCAGTACTTC.